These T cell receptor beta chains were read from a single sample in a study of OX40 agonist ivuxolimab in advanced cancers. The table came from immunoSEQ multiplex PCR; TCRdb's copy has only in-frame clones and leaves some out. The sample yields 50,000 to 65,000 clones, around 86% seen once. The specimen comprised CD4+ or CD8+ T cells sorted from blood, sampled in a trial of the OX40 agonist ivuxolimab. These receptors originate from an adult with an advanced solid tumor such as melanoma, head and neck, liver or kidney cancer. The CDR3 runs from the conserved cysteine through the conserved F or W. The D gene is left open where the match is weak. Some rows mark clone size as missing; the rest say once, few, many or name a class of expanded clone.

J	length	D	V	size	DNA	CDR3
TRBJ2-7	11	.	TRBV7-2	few	TGTGCCAGCAGCTCTTATTACGAGCAGTACTTC	CASSSYYEQYF
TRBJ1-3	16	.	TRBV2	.	TGTGCCAGCAGTGGATCACGGCCCGGGTCTGGAAACACCATATATTTT	CASSGSRPGSGNTIYF
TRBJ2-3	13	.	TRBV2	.	TGTGCCAGCCAGTCCAGCCGCACAGATACGCAGTATTTT	CASQSSRTDTQYF
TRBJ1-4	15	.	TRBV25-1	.	TGTGCCAGCAGTGAATCAGGGGCGACGAATGAAAAACTGTTTTTT	CASSESGATNEKLFF
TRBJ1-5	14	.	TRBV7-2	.	TGTGCCAGCAGCCCTTTAGGGGGCAATCAGCCCCAGCATTTT	CASSPLGGNQPQHF
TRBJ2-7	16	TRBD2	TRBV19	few	TGTGCCAGTAGTATCCTCCCCCGGGGGGATACCTACGAGCAGTACTTC	CASSILPRGDTYEQYF
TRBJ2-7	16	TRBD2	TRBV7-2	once	TGTGCCAGCAGCTCTGGGGGAGGGCAGGGAGCATACGAGCAGTACTTC	CASSSGGGQGAYEQYF
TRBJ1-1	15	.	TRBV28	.	TGTGCCAGCAGTCCCCCAACGGGGGGGGACACTGAAGCTTTCTTT	CASSPPTGGDTEAFF
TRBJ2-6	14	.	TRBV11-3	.	TGTGCCAGCAGCTCAACTAGTGGGGCCAACGTCCTGACTTTC	CASSSTSGANVLTF
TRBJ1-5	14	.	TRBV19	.	TGTGCCAGTAATGGGGCCCTGCGATATCAGCCCCAGCATTTT	CASNGALRYQPQHF
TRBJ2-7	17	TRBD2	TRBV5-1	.	TGCGCCAGCAGCTTGCGGTATCTAGCGGGAGAATTGTACGAGCAGTACTTC	CASSLRYLAGELYEQYF
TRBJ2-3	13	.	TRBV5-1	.	TGCGCCAGCAACAGCGGTAACACAGATACGCAGTATTTT	CASNSGNTDTQYF
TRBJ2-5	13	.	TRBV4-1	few	TGCGCCAGCAGTAAAAGCGGGTTAGAGACCCAGTACTTC	CASSKSGLETQYF
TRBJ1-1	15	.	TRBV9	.	TGTGCCAGCAGCCCAGCAACGGGGGGACACACTGAAGCTTTCTTT	CASSPATGGHTEAFF
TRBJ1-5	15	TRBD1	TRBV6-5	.	TGTGCCAGCAGTGTACGACAGGGGAGAGGTCAGCCCCAGCATTTT	CASSVRQGRGQPQHF
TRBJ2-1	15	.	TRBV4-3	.	TGCGCCAGCAGCCAAGAGTGGGACCCCACGCGTGAGCAGTTCTTC	CASSQEWDPTREQFF
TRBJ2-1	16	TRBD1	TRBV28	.	TGTGCCAGCAGTCCCCACGTGCAGGGGGAATTTATTGAGCAGTTCTTC	CASSPHVQGEFIEQFF
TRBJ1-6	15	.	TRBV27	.	TGTGCCAGCAGGTCTGGTTCGGGGATTGATTCACCCCTCCACTTT	CASRSGSGIDSPLHF
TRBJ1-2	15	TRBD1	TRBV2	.	TGTGCCAGCAGTTCCGGGACAGGGGGGGGCTATGGCTACACCTTC	CASSSGTGGGYGYTF
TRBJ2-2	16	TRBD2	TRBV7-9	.	TGTGCCAGCAGCTCAACTAGCGGGGGGAACACCGGGGAGCTGTTTTTT	CASSSTSGGNTGELFF
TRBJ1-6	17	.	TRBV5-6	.	TGTGCCAGCAGCAAGGACAGACTCCGCTACTATAATTCACCCCTCCACTTT	CASSKDRLRYYNSPLHF
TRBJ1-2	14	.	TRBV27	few	TGTGCCAGCAGTTTTTCGATCGGTGACTATGGCTACACCTTC	CASSFSIGDYGYTF
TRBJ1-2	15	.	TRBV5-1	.	TGCGCCAGCAGCTTGGATGTTACCGGAGGGTCTGGCTACACCTTC	CASSLDVTGGSGYTF
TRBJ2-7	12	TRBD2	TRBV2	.	TGTGCCAGCAGTCCAGCGGGAGGCGAGCAGTACTTC	CASSPAGGEQYF
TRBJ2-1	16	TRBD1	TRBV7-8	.	TGTGCCAGCAGCTTAGTTCAGACAGGGATGGGCGATGAGCAGTTCTTC	CASSLVQTGMGDEQFF
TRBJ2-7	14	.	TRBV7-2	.	TGTGCCAGCAGCTTAGGTGGATCTCTTCTCGAGCAGTACTTC	CASSLGGSLLEQYF
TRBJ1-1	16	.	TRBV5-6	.	TGTGCCAGCAGCTTCTGGACCGTGGGTTTGGACACTGAAGCTTTCTTT	CASSFWTVGLDTEAFF
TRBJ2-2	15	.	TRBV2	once	TGTGCCAGCAGGGGGCGGGCGAGTGGCACCGGGGAGCTGTTTTTT	CASRGRASGTGELFF
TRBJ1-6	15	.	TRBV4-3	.	TGCGCCAGCAGCCAAGAACAGAGGAACAATTCACCCCTCCACTTT	CASSQEQRNNSPLHF
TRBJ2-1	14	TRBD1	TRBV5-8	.	TGTGCCAGCAGCTTAACAGGGGTGGCAGATGAGCAGTTCTTC	CASSLTGVADEQFF
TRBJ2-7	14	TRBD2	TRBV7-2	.	TGTGCCAGCAGCTCCTCTAGCGGGGCCTCGGGGCAGTACTTC	CASSSSSGASGQYF
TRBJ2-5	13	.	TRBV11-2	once	TGTGCCAGCAGCCTCGATTACCAAGAGACCCAGTACTTC	CASSLDYQETQYF
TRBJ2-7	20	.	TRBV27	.	TGTGCCAGCAGTTCATTACGCCACCGGGCCCTCTGGGAGTCGGATCACGAGCAGTACTTC	CASSSLRHRALWESDHEQYF
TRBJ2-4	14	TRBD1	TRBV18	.	TGTGCCAGCTCACCACCTCAGACAGGGACCATTCAGTACTTC	CASSPPQTGTIQYF
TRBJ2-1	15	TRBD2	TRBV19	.	TGTGCCAGTACCTCCGGGACTAGCTCCTACAATGAGCAGTTCTTC	CASTSGTSSYNEQFF
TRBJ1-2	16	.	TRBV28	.	TGTGCCAGCAGTTCAGATTCGGAGGGGCAAAACTATGGCTACACCTTC	CASSSDSEGQNYGYTF
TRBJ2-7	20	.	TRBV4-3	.	TGCGCCAGCAGCCAAGATTTAAGCGACTTGATGGACAGAAACTCCTACGAGCAGTACTTC	CASSQDLSDLMDRNSYEQYF
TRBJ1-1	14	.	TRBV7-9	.	TGTGCCAGCAGCCCTATTCAGGGGTTAACTGAAGCTTTCTTT	CASSPIQGLTEAFF
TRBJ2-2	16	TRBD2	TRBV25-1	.	TGTGCCAGCAGTGATTCTAGCGGGAGGGCCCTCGGGGAGCTGTTTTTT	CASSDSSGRALGELFF
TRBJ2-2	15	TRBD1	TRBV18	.	TGTGCCAGCTCACTGGGACAGGGAAACACCGGGGAGCTGTTTTTT	CASSLGQGNTGELFF
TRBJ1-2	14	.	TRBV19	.	TGTGCCAGTAGTATAGATTTCAGGGCGCTTGGCTACACCTTC	CASSIDFRALGYTF
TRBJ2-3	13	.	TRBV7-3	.	TGTGCCACCGCCGTTGGTAGCACAGATACGCAGTATTTT	CATAVGSTDTQYF
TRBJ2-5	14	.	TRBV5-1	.	TGCGCCAGCAGCTTGGAGGCCAGGGAGGAGACCCAGTACTTC	CASSLEAREETQYF
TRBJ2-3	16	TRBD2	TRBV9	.	TGTGCCAGCAGCGTAGGCGCGCGGGAGTTTACAGATACGCAGTATTTT	CASSVGAREFTDTQYF
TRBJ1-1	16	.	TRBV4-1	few	TGCGCCAGCAGCCAAGACCTAGGACACTCGTCCCTGGAAGCTTTCTTT	CASSQDLGHSSLEAFF
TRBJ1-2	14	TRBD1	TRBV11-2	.	TGTGCCAGCAGCTGGACAGGGTCTAACTATGGCTACACCTTC	CASSWTGSNYGYTF
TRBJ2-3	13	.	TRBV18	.	TGTGCCACCTTCGATAACCCCGGAGATACGCAGTATTTT	CATFDNPGDTQYF
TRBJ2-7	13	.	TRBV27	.	TGTGCCAGCAGGGGCGGGATCCCCTACGAGCAGTACTTC	CASRGGIPYEQYF
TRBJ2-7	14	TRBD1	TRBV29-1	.	TGCAGCGTTGAAGGGCGGACAGGGTCCTACGAGCAGTACTTC	CSVEGRTGSYEQYF
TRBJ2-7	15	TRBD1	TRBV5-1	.	TGCGCCAGCAGCTCTCCCAGCCTAACAGGGGCCGAGCAGTACTTC	CASSSPSLTGAEQYF
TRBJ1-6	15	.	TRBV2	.	TGTGCCAGCAGGGGGGACCAAGGCCAAATTTCACCCCTCCACTTT	CASRGDQGQISPLHF
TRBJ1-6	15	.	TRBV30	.	TGTGCCTGGAGAGACTTAAGCTCCTATAATTCACCCCTCCACTTT	CAWRDLSSYNSPLHF
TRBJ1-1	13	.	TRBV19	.	TGTGCCAGTAGCCCCGGGAGGTTCGGGGTGGCTTTCTTT	CASSPGRFGVAFF
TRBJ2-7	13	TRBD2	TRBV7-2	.	TGTGCCAGCAGCTCCGGACTAGCCTACGAGCAGTACTTC	CASSSGLAYEQYF
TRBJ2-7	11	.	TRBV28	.	TGTGCCAGCAGCCTTACCGACGAGCAGTACTTC	CASSLTDEQYF
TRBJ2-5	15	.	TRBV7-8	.	TGTGCCAGCACCCGAGTTACAGGGCAAGGAGAGACCCAGTACTTC	CASTRVTGQGETQYF
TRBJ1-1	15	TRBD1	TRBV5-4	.	TGTGCCAGCAGCTTGGACAGGGGGCGGAACACTGAAGCTTTCTTT	CASSLDRGRNTEAFF
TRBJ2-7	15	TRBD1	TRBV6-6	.	TGTGCCAGCAGTTACTCAGGGCAGGGGGCTAACGAGCAGTACTTC	CASSYSGQGANEQYF
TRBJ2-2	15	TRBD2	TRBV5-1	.	TGCGCCAGCAGCTCCCCCGGGGAGGGGACGAGGGAGCTGTTTTTT	CASSSPGEGTRELFF